This TCR beta chain is from a study of beta chain features in type 1 diabetes. One heparinised draw of blood, averaging around 120 mL, came from each donor. CD45RO/CCR7/CD25/CD127/CD95/CD27 separated CD4+ naive, central memory, regulatory and stem cell-like memory cells by sorting. CDR3 size: 13 residues. Per the germline V gene, CDR1 is LNHNV and CDR2 is YYDKDF (reference sequence). The ends were cut back, 5 bases at V and 0 bases at J, with 5 bases in the middle. The investigators reverse transcribed all of the isolated RNA, so they sequenced expressed TCRB transcripts. TCRdb keeps only in-frame clones here, not all; method: immunoSEQ multiplex PCR. This repertoire shows 390,000 or so clones, more than 11% found once; its top ten account for less than 0.04%. This clone was detected a few times. Other DNA sequences in this sample translate to the same CDR3.

The V call is TRBV15, the J call TRBJ2-1; D is perhaps TRBD1 or TRBD2 (5 bases each). The sequencing sample was made of naive CD4+ T cells from blood. The source is a man aged 25-40 years in good health. DNA of the CDR3: TGTGCCACCAGCGGGGGCTCCTACAATGAGCAGTTCTTC. Amino acids: CATSGGSYNEQFF.